This T cell receptor (beta chain) emerged from a study of OX40 agonist ivuxolimab in advanced cancers. Peripheral blood came from all dose cohorts at three timepoints. Germline V gene data show CDR1 as MNHNY and CDR2 as SVGAGI (reference sequence). CDR3 size: 15 residues. V was clipped by 5 bases and J by 4 bases; unmatched bases: 7. Clones were read by immunoSEQ multiplex PCR, and TCRdb kept only the in-frame ones, dropping some. Of some 19,000 clones listed, roughly two thirds are singletons. The chain uses TRBV6-6 and TRBJ2-5; 10 nucleotides line up with TRBD2. The clonotype was recovered from an adult with an advanced solid tumor such as melanoma, head and neck, liver or kidney cancer. This specimen consisted of CD4+ or CD8+ T cells sorted from blood, obtained in a trial of the OX40 agonist ivuxolimab. The CDR3 reads CASSGEPSGGETQYF. In DNA form, the CDR3 reads TGTGCCAGCAGTGGGGAGCCTAGCGGGGGAGAGACCCAGTACTTC.